This T cell receptor (beta chain) was observed in a study of beta chain features in type 1 diabetes. CDR3 size: 16 residues. V was clipped by 4 bases and J by 0 bases, with 16 bases between them. Per germline, CDR1 SQVTM and CDR2 ANQGSEA. The entirety of the isolated RNA underwent reverse transcription, so expressed TCRB transcripts were sequenced. Sequenced by immunoSEQ multiplex PCR; TCRdb stores in-frame clones only, minus some. The sample lists 150,000 to 190,000 clones, under 9.5% seen once, with around 0.65% in the top ten. Sorted populations all exceeded 95% purity. Sequencing was performed on central memory CD4+ T cells from blood. The receptor was derived from a man younger than 30 in good health. The genes are TRBV29-1 and TRBJ2-1; tentative D call: TRBD1 (6 bases). In DNA form, the CDR3 reads TGCAGCGTTGTAGGGGGTGAGAAAAGCTCCTACAATGAGCAGTTCTTC. Its protein product is CSVVGGEKSSYNEQFF.